The present entry profiles one T cell receptor (beta chain) with its context. As yet, its antigen is unknown. The sample comes from a study of cytomegalovirus exposure and HLA in healthy donors. Overall study context: Among over 350 genotyped donors, around 81% fell in the Caucasian-associated ancestry cluster. Broader study findings: In all likelihood, a cluster of highly shared sequence variants was a sequencing artifact. When analyzed later, a missense DCLRE1C variant was found to be linked to TCR beta V- and J-gene trimming. After further analysis at a later stage, 16,951 TCR beta sequences were associated with HLA alleles at 0.05 false discovery rate.

Germline CDR1 reads MNHNS; CDR2 reads SASEGT. The CDR3 contains 11 residues. 13 Jbeta primers and 60 Vbeta primers were used for the PCR. Data came from immunoSEQ multiplex PCR; TCRdb stores just in-frame clones and leaves some out. The sample lists over 150,000 clones, approximately 80% occurring once. The chain links TRBV6-1 to TRBJ2-5, with D possibly being TRBD1 (6 bases). What was sequenced was PBMCs. This TCR derives from a man aged 25 to 40 in good health and CMV-seronegative. The CDR3 coding sequence is TGTGCTGCTTGGACAGCCCGTTCACCGTACTTC. Amino acids: CAAWTARSPYF.